This T cell receptor beta chain was recorded in a study of cytomegalovirus exposure and HLA in healthy donors. Overall study findings and caveats: CMV antigen specificity was confirmed in vitro for a few CMV-associated chains. Segments of the TCR beta V type were, in most cases, productive about 87% or about 30% of the time in an earlier analysis.

A multiplex PCR was run with 60 Vbeta primers and 13 Jbeta primers. The data were produced by immunoSEQ multiplex PCR, yet TCRdb's version contains in-frame clones alone and is incomplete. The sample holds some 140,000 clones; roughly 77% are singletons and the top ten take approximately 8%. Donors were nominally healthy when sampled, though unrecorded immune exposures were likely. V was clipped by 1 base and J by 4 bases, with 4 bases between them. The CDR3 sequence is 11 residues long. Germline CDR1 GTSNPN, CDR2 SVGIG (reference sequence). A word on this clone: The antigen is unknown.

This sequence joins TRBV30 and TRBJ2-5, with unresolved D. Source material: PBMCs. This sequence was found in a man aged 25 to 40 in good health and CMV-seropositive. CDR3 loop: CAWSDGETQYF. The DNA for the CDR3 is TGTGCCTGGAGTGACGGAGAGACCCAGTACTTC.